The 23 T cell receptor beta chains below were found in one sample sequenced in a study of OX40 agonist ivuxolimab in advanced cancers. The assay was immunoSEQ multiplex PCR, and TCRdb's table has in-frame clones only and misses some. Of tens of thousands of clones listed, just over 90% are singletons. Sample: CD4+ or CD8+ T cells sorted from blood, taken in a trial of the OX40 agonist ivuxolimab. The receptor set was obtained from an adult with an advanced solid tumor such as melanoma, head and neck, liver or kidney cancer.

The rearrangement uses TRBV6-1 and TRBJ2-7; 8 nucleotides align to TRBD2. The J segment lost 7 bases and the V segment lost 6 bases, leaving 11 bases of the junction unmatched. Germline assignment: CDR1 MNHNS and CDR2 SASEGT. The CDR3 is made up of 14 amino acids. CDR3: CASSTPGGASEQYF. In nucleotides, the CDR3 is TGTGCCAGCAGCACCCCGGGGGGGGCAAGTGAGCAGTACTTC.

V and J are TRBV30 and TRBJ1-3; 8 bases are a match to TRBD1. The V and J ends lost 0 bases and 4 bases, in that order; junction bases with no gene match: 2. Germline V gene sequence: CDR1 GTSNPN, CDR2 SVGIG (reference sequence). The CDR3 runs 14 residues. For the CDR3, the DNA is TGTGCCTGGAGTGTACAGGGGGGCGGAAACACCATATATTTT. Amino acid sequence: CAWSVQGGGNTIYF.

DNA of the CDR3: TGTGCCAGCTCAACTAGACAGGGCGACACCGGGGAGCTGTTTTTT. Protein: CASSTRQGDTGELFF. The V call is TRBV18, the J call TRBJ2-2, with TRBD1 matching 7 bases. CDR3 length: 15 residues. V was clipped by 5 bases and J by 3 bases; unmatched bases: 6. CDR1 and CDR2 (germline): KGHSH, LQKENI.

The CDR3 protein is CASSFRVGRNNEQFF. The CDR3 region has the DNA TGTGCCAGTAGTTTCCGGGTAGGGAGAAACAATGAGCAGTTCTTC. This chain connects TRBV19 to TRBJ2-1; D possibly corresponds to TRBD2 (5 bases). The length of the CDR3 is 15 residues. Trimming cost V 5 bases and J 5 bases, with 16 bases left between them. Looked up from germline, CDR1 is LNHDA and CDR2 is SQIVND (reference sequence).

This rearrangement joins TRBV2 to TRBJ2-7; TRBD1 matches at 9 bases. The germline V gene encodes CDR1 SNHLY and CDR2 FYNNEI. This CDR3 is built from 15 residues. V was clipped by 6 bases and J by 3 bases; unmatched bases: 9. For the CDR3, the DNA is TGTGCCAGCAGCCTCCGGGACAGGGTGGGCTACGAGCAGTACTTC. Translated, it gives CASSLRDRVGYEQYF. Using reference TRBV2 and TRBJ2-7 for the parts outside the CDR3, the full variable domain is EPEVTQTPSHQVTQMGQEVILRCVPISNHLYFYWYRQILGQKVEFLVSFYNNEISEKSEIFDDQFSVERPDGSNFTLKIRSTKLEDSAMYFCASSLRDRVGYEQYFGPGTRLTVT.

This chain links TRBV30 with TRBJ2-7; tentative D call: TRBD1 (6 bases). CDR1 and CDR2 from the germline V gene are GTSNPN and SVGIG (reference sequence). Trimming pared 2 bases from V and 7 bases from J, leaving 18 bases between. CDR3 size: 14 residues. This chain's CDR3 is CAWSPARGLKEQYF. In DNA, the CDR3 is TGTGCCTGGAGTCCTGCCAGGGGCTTGAAAGAGCAGTACTTC.

This CDR3 is CASSMDRGDEKLFF. The CDR3 DNA reads as TGTGCCAGTAGTATGGACAGGGGAGATGAAAAACTGTTTTTT. The V gene is TRBV19, the J gene TRBJ1-4, with TRBD1 matching 9 bases. CDR3 length: 14 residues. The V and J ends lost 3 bases and 6 bases, in that order; junction bases with no gene match: 2. Germline CDR1 and CDR2: LNHDA and SQIVND (reference sequence). Using reference TRBV19 and TRBJ1-4 for the parts outside the CDR3, the full variable domain is DGGITQSPKYLFRKEGQNVTLSCEQNLNHDAMYWYRQDPGQGLRLIYYSQIVNDFQKGDIAEGYSVSREKKESFPLTVTSAQKNPTAFYLCASSMDRGDEKLFFGSGTQLSVL.

J is TRBJ2-5 and V is TRBV19; 13 bases align to TRBD2. The CDR3 covers 19 residues. V was clipped by 6 bases and J by 2 bases; unmatched bases: 15. Germline values: CDR1 LNHDA, CDR2 SQIVND (reference sequence). CDR3 nucleotides: TGTGCCAGTAGCAGGATAAGGACTAGCGGGGGCCGCCGACAAGAGACCCAGTACTTC. Translating gives CASSRIRTSGGRRQETQYF.

The chain is built from TRBV21-1 and TRBJ2-3; TRBD1 was called by the table and not checked on the DNA. TRBV21-1 constitutes a pseudogene. The length of the CDR3 is 16 residues. The DNA for the CDR3 is TGTGCCAGCAGCAAAGAGGGGCCTATCGACACAGATACGCAGTATTTT. Translation gives CASSKEGPIDTDTQYF.

A single count supports this clone. This chain links TRBV19 with TRBJ2-1, with TRBD2 identical over 7 bases. CDR1 LNHDA and CDR2 SQIVND come from the germline V gene (reference sequence). The CDR3 length is 15 residues. Losses at the gene ends were 6 bases for V and 7 bases for J; bases not matched to a gene: 12. DNA of the CDR3: TGTGCCAGTAGCCTCTCTGGGGGAGGGCGGAATGAGCAGTTCTTC. This translates into CASSLSGGGRNEQFF.

This clone was seen a single time. V usage is TRBV10-3 and J usage is TRBJ1-2, with unresolved D. Germline lookup yields CDR1 ENHRY and CDR2 SYGVKD. The CDR3 totals 14 residues. The germline V and J ends were trimmed by 0 bases and 12 bases, with 17 bases remaining between them. The CDR3 protein is CAISESHKPLVNTF. The CDR3, as DNA: TGTGCCATCAGTGAGTCCCATAAGCCTCTTGTAAACACCTTC.

The chain links TRBV19 to TRBJ2-2, with TRBD1 matching over 8 bases. Germline V CDR1 and CDR2: LNHDA, SQIVND (reference sequence). The V segment lost 9 bases and the J segment 5 bases; nucleotides outside the gene matches: 11. The CDR3 covers 15 residues. CDR3 coding DNA: TGTGCCAGCACCACGACAGGGGTCAGAACCGGGGAGCTGTTTTTT. Translated: CASTTTGVRTGELFF.

Here the CDR3 reads CASKSDPRGGYTF. In nucleotides, the CDR3 is TGTGCCAGCAAATCCGACCCCCGGGGGGGCTACACCTTC. V gene TRBV27 combines with J gene TRBJ1-2; possible D gene TRBD1, 5 bases. Germline V CDR1 and CDR2: MNHEY, SMNVEV (reference sequence). V lost 7 bases and J lost 8, with 17 bases in between. CDR3 length: 13 amino acids.

This chain connects TRBV9 to TRBJ1-1, with a weak D call TRBD1 (5 bases). Deletions cut 0 bases from V and 6 bases from J, with 18 bases between. The CDR3 is made up of 16 amino acids. Germline V gene lookup returns CDR1 SGDLS and CDR2 YYNGEE. The CDR3 region is CASSVGPGFGDAEAFF. In DNA, the CDR3 is TGTGCCAGCAGCGTAGGCCCAGGGTTCGGGGATGCTGAAGCTTTCTTT.

This chain uses TRBV7-2 with TRBJ1-1; D unresolved. Germline lookup yields CDR1 SGHTA and CDR2 FQGNSA. The germline V and J ends were trimmed by 3 bases and 0 bases, with 5 bases remaining between them. The CDR3 is 13 amino acids. In nucleotides, the CDR3 is TGTGCCAGCAGCTTTGACCTGAACACTGAAGCTTTCTTT. Translation: CASSFDLNTEAFF.

The chain carries TRBV14 and TRBJ2-3; TRBD2 agrees at 8 bases. With 1 base clipped from V and 5 bases from J, the junction kept 2 bases outside the gene matches. The CDR3 is made up of 14 amino acids. Germline-derived CDR1 and CDR2 are SGHDN and FVKESK. CDR3 nucleotide sequence: TGTGCCAGCAGCCAAGTTCGGGGGGGAGATACGCAGTATTTT. Translating gives CASSQVRGGDTQYF. Drawing the rest from reference TRBV14 and TRBJ2-3, the complete variable domain is EAGVTQFPSHSVIEKGQTVTLRCDPISGHDNLYWYRRVMGKEIKFLLHFVKESKQDESGMPNNRFLAERTGGTYSTLKVQPAELEDSGVYFCASSQVRGGDTQYFGPGTRLTVL.

The V call is TRBV11-3, the J call TRBJ1-2; 7 nucleotides match TRBD1. This CDR3 has 16 residues. Germline V gives CDR1 SGHNT, CDR2 YENEEA. The V gene end was trimmed by 4 bases and the J gene end by 5 bases; junction bases not matched to a gene: 13. The CDR3 bases are TGTGCCAGCAGCTCACTCCCCTCGGGACAGTCATATGGCTACACCTTC. This gives the protein CASSSLPSGQSYGYTF.

The CDR3 sequence: CASSGGMGGSYNEQFF. The DNA for the CDR3 is TGTGCCAGCAGTGGGGGGATGGGGGGCTCCTACAATGAGCAGTTCTTC. V usage is TRBV27 and J usage is TRBJ2-1, with a weak D call TRBD2 (6 bases). Trimming took off 5 bases at V and 0 bases at J, with 14 bases between the two ends. Germline loops: CDR1 MNHEY, CDR2 SMNVEV (reference sequence). There are 16 residues in the CDR3.

The rearrangement links TRBV11-2 to TRBJ1-4; D remains ambiguous. The germline V gene has CDR1 SGHAT and CDR2 FQNNGV. V lost 4 bases and J 3 bases, leaving 15 bases between the germline ends. There are 16 residues in the CDR3. CDR3 protein: CASSSSPGGANEKLFF. As DNA, the CDR3 is TGTGCCAGCAGCTCCTCCCCCGGCGGCGCTAATGAAAAACTGTTTTTT. The entire variable domain, with the rest obtained from reference TRBV11-2 and TRBJ1-4, is as follows: EAGVAQSPRYKIIEKRQSVAFWCNPISGHATLYWYQQILGQGPKLLIQFQNNGVVDDSQLPKDRFSAERLKGVDSTLKIQPAKLEDSAVYLCASSSSPGGANEKLFFGSGTQLSVL.

In DNA, the CDR3 is TGTGCCAGCGCGTCCCCGGGCGGCACCATATATTTT. Amino acid sequence: CASASPGGTIYF. The chain recombines TRBV6-6 with TRBJ1-3; D gene uncertain. The CDR3 contains 12 residues. The germline CDR1 and CDR2 sequences are MNHNY and SVGAGI (reference sequence). The ends were cut back, 8 bases at V and 9 bases at J, with 14 bases in the middle.

The J gene is TRBJ2-1, the V gene TRBV11-3; 7 bases are shared with TRBD2. The CDR3 contains 16 residues. Trimming removed 4 bases from V and 2 bases from J; junction bases left unmatched: 8. The V gene's germline CDR1 is SGHNT and CDR2 YENEEA. CDR3 sequence reads: CASSSEAGKTYNEQFF. DNA for the CDR3: TGTGCCAGCAGCTCAGAAGCGGGGAAAACCTACAATGAGCAGTTCTTC.

The V gene is TRBV10-2, the J gene TRBJ1-5, with D possibly TRBD1 on 6 matching bases. V lost 2 bases to trimming and J lost 9 bases, with 8 bases between them. Germline CDR1 is WSHSY and CDR2 is SAAADI. The CDR3 runs to 12 residues. The CDR3 DNA follows: TGCGCCAGCAGTGAGCCACAGGGGCCCCAGCATTTT. This translates into CASSEPQGPQHF.

The V call is TRBV7-9, the J call TRBJ2-7, with a possible D match to TRBD2 (6 bases). The V end was cut by 5 bases, the J end by 2 bases, with 19 bases between. Germline CDR1 reads SEHNR; CDR2 reads FQNEAQ (reference sequence). The CDR3 contains 16 residues. The CDR3 DNA follows: TGTGCCAGCAGCCCTCTGCGGGGCAGGCGGACCTACGAGCAGTACTTC. This translates into CASSPLRGRRTYEQYF.